This T cell receptor (beta chain) was observed in a study of T-cell reconstitution after alpha-beta-depleted transplantation in children. After removal of 2 bases from V and 5 bases from J, the junction contained 6 bases not matched to a gene. Germline CDR1 reads MNHNS; CDR2 reads SASEGT. CDR3 length: 16 amino acids. Construction of the TCRbeta library involved unique molecular identifiers. Via MiXCR, TCRdb re-called the PCR reads, giving one row per CDR3 protein. The sample records roughly 340,000 distinct CDR3 sequences, roughly 16% being singletons. Specimen: PBMCs, mostly from graft donor cells, collected 360 days after TCRalphabeta/CD19-depleted stem cell transplant. The gene calls are TRBV6-1 and TRBJ2-5; 12 bases match TRBD2. The sequence came from a male patient aged 2-15 years who had a stem cell transplant for acute lymphoblastic leukemia, so the T cells may come from the graft donor. This CDR3 is CASSEMTSGSLETQYF. As DNA, the CDR3 is TGTGCCAGCAGTGAAATGACTAGCGGGAGCCTGGAGACCCAGTACTTC.